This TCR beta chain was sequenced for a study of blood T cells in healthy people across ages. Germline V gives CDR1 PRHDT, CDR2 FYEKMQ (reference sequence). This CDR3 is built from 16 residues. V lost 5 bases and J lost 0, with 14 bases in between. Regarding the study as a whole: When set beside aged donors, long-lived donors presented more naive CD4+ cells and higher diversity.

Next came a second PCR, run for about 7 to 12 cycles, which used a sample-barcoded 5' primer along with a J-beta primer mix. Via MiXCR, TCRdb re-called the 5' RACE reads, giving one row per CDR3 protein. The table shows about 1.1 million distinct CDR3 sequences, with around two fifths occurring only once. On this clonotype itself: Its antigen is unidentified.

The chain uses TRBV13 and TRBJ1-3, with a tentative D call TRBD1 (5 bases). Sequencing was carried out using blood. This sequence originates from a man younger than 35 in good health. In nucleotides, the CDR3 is TGTGCCAGCAGCCCCGGGACTTCCCGCTCTGGAAACACCATATATTTT. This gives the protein CASSPGTSRSGNTIYF.